Following are 4 T cell receptor beta chains from one sample sequenced in a study of blood T cells in healthy people across ages. With a J-beta primer mix and a sample-barcoded 5' primer, a second PCR ran 7 to 11 cycles. MiXCR, applied by TCRdb to the 5' RACE reads, yields one record per CDR3 protein. The sample consists of 850,000 to 1,300,000 distinct CDR3 sequences, 40% to 55% of them appearing once. The sample comprised blood. The receptor source for this set is a woman aged 55-70 years in good health.

This clonotype was observed a few times. The CDR3 sequence is CASSDGQAYGYTF. The CDR3 coding sequence is TGCGCCAGCAGCGATGGACAGGCCTATGGCTACACCTTC. The gene calls are TRBV5-1 and TRBJ1-2; 7 bases line up with TRBD1. Germline CDR1 reads SGHRS; CDR2 reads YFSETQ. This CDR3 contains 13 residues. Trimming removed 4 bases from V and 4 bases from J; junction bases left unmatched: 4.

J is TRBJ1-4 and V is TRBV15; 9 bases agree with TRBD1. This CDR3 has 16 amino acids. The V gene end was trimmed by 5 bases and the J gene end by 12 bases; junction bases not matched to a gene: 16. Germline V lookup: CDR1 LNHNV, CDR2 YYDKDF (reference sequence). The CDR3 DNA reads TGTGCCACCAGCGGTCCCCCGGGACAGGGAAACGAAGAACTGTTTTTT. It specifies CATSGPPGQGNEELFF.

The chain uses TRBV20-1 and TRBJ1-4; D is ambiguous. CDR3 length equals 11 residues. The V end was cut by 0 bases, the J end by 11 bases, with 7 bases between. Germline CDR1 and CDR2: DFQATT and SNEGSKA (reference sequence). CDR3 nucleotide sequence: TGCAGTGCTAGAGATGGTAGGAAACTGTTTTTT. Translated, it gives CSARDGRKLFF.

Only one count was recorded for this clonotype. The chain has TRBV6-1 and TRBJ2-2, with 9 bases aligning to TRBD1. The V gene end was trimmed by 7 bases and the J gene end by 1 base; junction bases not matched to a gene: 7. CDR1 is MNHNS, CDR2 SASEGT, per germline. The CDR3 runs to 16 residues. This CDR3 is CASTRNRGRNTGELFF. The CDR3 bases are TGTGCCAGCACCAGAAACAGGGGGCGGAACACCGGGGAGCTGTTTTTT.